This TCR beta chain was sequenced during a study of T cell repertoires and HLA-DP antigens. Using immunoSEQ multiplex PCR, the repertoire was profiled, and TCRdb retains in-frame clones only, with some absent. The sample shows some 89,000 clones, about 89% of them seen only once. In the case of this clone: The antigen is unknown.

Germline values: CDR1 MNHNS, CDR2 SASEGT. V dropped 1 base and J dropped 2 bases, with 18 bases sitting between them. The CDR3 contains 18 residues. The chain couples TRBV6-1 to TRBJ1-5; no clear D. The origin of this receptor is a man aged 45-65 years in good health and CMV-seronegative. Sequencing was performed on CD4+ T cells from PBMCs. CDR3: CASSEETRRSGGNQPQHF. The CDR3, as DNA: TGTGCCAGCAGTGAAGAGACGAGGCGATCTGGAGGCAATCAGCCCCAGCATTTT.